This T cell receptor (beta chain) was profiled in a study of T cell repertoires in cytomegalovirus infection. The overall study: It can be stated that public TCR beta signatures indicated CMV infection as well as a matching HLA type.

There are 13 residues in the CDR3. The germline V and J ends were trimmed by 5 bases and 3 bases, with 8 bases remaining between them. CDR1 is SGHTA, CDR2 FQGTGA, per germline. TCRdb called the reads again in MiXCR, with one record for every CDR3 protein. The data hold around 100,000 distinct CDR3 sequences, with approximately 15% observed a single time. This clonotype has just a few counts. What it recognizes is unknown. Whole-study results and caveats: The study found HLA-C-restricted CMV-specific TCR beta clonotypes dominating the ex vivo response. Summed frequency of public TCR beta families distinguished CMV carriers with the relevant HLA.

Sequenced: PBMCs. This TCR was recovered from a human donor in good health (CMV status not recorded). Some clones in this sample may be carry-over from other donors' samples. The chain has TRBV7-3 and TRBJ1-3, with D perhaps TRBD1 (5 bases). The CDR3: CASSGGGGNTIYF. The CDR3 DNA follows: TGTGCCAGCAGCGGGGGAGGTGGAAACACCATATATTTT.